The 13 T cell receptor beta chains below were found in one sample sequenced in a study of shared clonotypes between healthy human individuals. Terminally differentiated effector memory CD45RA+ cells were excluded from the naive CD8 cells, which were CD45RO-negative and positively selected for CCR7. Repertoires were generated with immunoSEQ multiplex PCR, while TCRdb's copy carries only in-frame clones and drops some. The table shows around 2.1 million clones, with 85% to 95% occurring only once. Sample: naive CD8+ T cells from PBMCs. All receptors come from a man aged 18 to 29 in good health. Some clones in this sample may be carry-over from other donors' samples.

The V call is TRBV28, the J call TRBJ2-7, with 7 nucleotides matching TRBD1. In germline, CDR1 is MDHEN, CDR2 SYDVKM. The junction had 8 bases not matched to a gene; V was cut back by 5 bases and J by 4 bases. The CDR3 has 14 residues. In nucleotides, the CDR3 is TGTGCCAGCAGTGGAGATGTGACAGGGTACGAGCAGTACTTC. It codes for CASSGDVTGYEQYF. The full variable domain, its missing parts supplied by reference TRBV28 and TRBJ2-7, is DVKVTQSSRYLVKRTGEKVFLECVQDMDHENMFWYRQDPGLGLRLIYFSYDVKMKEKGDIPEGYSVSREKKERFSLILESASTNQTSMYLCASSGDVTGYEQYFGPGTRLTVT.

About this clone: Other DNA variants within this sample encode the same CDR3. This rearrangement joins TRBV5-6 to TRBJ2-7; D might be TRBD1 (5 bases). The CDR3 has 14 amino acids. Germline loops: CDR1 SGHDT, CDR2 YYEEEE. The V gene lost 0 bases and the J gene lost 2 bases, with 9 bases spanning the gap. CDR3 protein: CASSLGDSPYEQYF. The CDR3 coding sequence is TGTGCCAGCAGCTTGGGAGACAGCCCCTACGAGCAGTACTTC.

CDR3 in amino acids: CASSPGVLAGKVQETQYF. CDR3 in DNA: TGTGCCAGCAGCCCAGGGGTACTAGCGGGTAAGGTCCAAGAGACCCAGTACTTC. The genes are TRBV9 and TRBJ2-5; 9 nucleotides line up with TRBD2. The CDR3 contains 18 residues. Germline trimming cut 4 bases from V and 1 base from J; bases unmatched to any gene: 14. Germline V gene sequence: CDR1 SGDLS, CDR2 YYNGEE.

The chain couples TRBV14 to TRBJ2-1; TRBD2 is a possible D gene (5 bases). This CDR3 is 13 amino acids long. CDR1 is SGHDN, CDR2 FVKESK, per germline. V gave up 1 base and J gave up 7 bases, with 8 bases separating them. The CDR3 sequence: CASSQVRRNEQFF. As DNA, the CDR3 is TGTGCCAGCAGCCAAGTTCGGAGGAATGAGCAGTTCTTC.

The chain is built from TRBV9 and TRBJ1-2; TRBD1 matches at 8 bases. The length of the CDR3 is 14 residues. Germline CDR1 is SGDLS and CDR2 is YYNGEE. The ends lost 3 bases at V and 4 bases at J; junction bases unmatched: 5. This CDR3 is CASSGRTGTYGYTF. CDR3 DNA: TGTGCCAGCAGCGGCCGGACAGGGACCTATGGCTACACCTTC.

The J gene is TRBJ2-3, the V gene TRBV6-5; no clear D gene. Germline values: CDR1 MNHEY, CDR2 SVGAGI. The V gene lost 6 bases and the J gene lost 6 bases, with 7 bases spanning the gap. The CDR3 is made up of 11 amino acids. The CDR3 is CASRIGDTQYF. CDR3 coding DNA: TGTGCCAGCAGGATTGGGGATACGCAGTATTTT.

The chain carries TRBV4-1 and TRBJ1-1, with D perhaps TRBD1 (5 bases). V lost 3 bases and J 0 bases, leaving 14 bases between the germline ends. CDR3 length equals 16 residues. Germline lookup yields CDR1 MGHRA and CDR2 YSYEKL. DNA of the CDR3: TGCGCCAGCAGCCAGGCAGGGATGAACATGAACACTGAAGCTTTCTTT. Its protein product is CASSQAGMNMNTEAFF.

This clone is a singleton in its sample. The rearrangement joins TRBV27 to TRBJ2-5; D is unresolved. Per the germline V gene, CDR1 is MNHEY and CDR2 is SMNVEV (reference sequence). Trimming removed 4 bases from V and 5 bases from J, with 8 bases in between. The CDR3 totals 12 residues. The chain's CDR3 is CASSSPPETQYF. In DNA form, the CDR3 reads TGTGCCAGCAGTTCCCCCCCGGAGACCCAGTACTTC.

The chain recombines TRBV7-9 with TRBJ1-4, with D possibly TRBD1 on 5 matching bases. Trimming removed 1 base from V and 5 bases from J, with 11 bases in between. The germline V gene encodes CDR1 SEHNR and CDR2 FQNEAQ (reference sequence). The CDR3 contains 15 residues. This chain's CDR3 is CASSLDPGPNEKLFF. The CDR3 region has the DNA TGTGCCAGCAGCTTAGACCCAGGGCCCAATGAAAAACTGTTTTTT. Full variable domain (remainder filled in from reference TRBV7-9 and TRBJ1-4): DTGVSQNPRHKITKRGQNVTFRCDPISEHNRLYWYRQTLGQGPEFLTYFQNEAQLEKSRLLSDRFSAERPKGSFSTLEIQRTEQGDSAMYLCASSLDPGPNEKLFFGSGTQLSVL.

The chain couples TRBV9 to TRBJ2-1, with TRBD1 matching 12 bases. The CDR3 length is 16 residues. V lost 5 bases and J lost 10; bases outside the gene matches: 13. Germline-derived CDR1 and CDR2 are SGDLS and YYNGEE. The CDR3 bases are TGTGCCAGCAGTGGAGGTGTGGGACAGGGGGCCGAAGAGCAGTTCTTC. This sequence encodes CASSGGVGQGAEEQFF.

This rearrangement joins TRBV30 to TRBJ1-1, with no clear D. The CDR3 covers 14 residues. Trimming took off 7 bases at V and 1 base at J, with 16 bases between the two ends. Germline loops: CDR1 GTSNPN, CDR2 SVGIG (reference sequence). In DNA, the CDR3 is TGTGCCTCCCCCGGGGATGGATGGAACACTGAAGCTTTCTTT. Translation: CASPGDGWNTEAFF.

The rearrangement uses TRBV27 and TRBJ1-1; tentative D call: TRBD1 (6 bases). The V gene's germline CDR1 is MNHEY and CDR2 SMNVEV (reference sequence). CDR3 length equals 13 residues. V was trimmed by 5 bases and J by 4 bases, leaving 11 bases between them. DNA for the CDR3: TGTGCCAGCAGTGAACAGGGTTTCACTGAAGCTTTCTTT. Translated, it gives CASSEQGFTEAFF.

The chain carries TRBV19 and TRBJ2-7, with TRBD2 matching over 13 bases. Germline values: CDR1 LNHDA, CDR2 SQIVND (reference sequence). J was trimmed by 2 bases and V by 5 bases; bases with no gene match: 6. This CDR3 contains 16 residues. CDR3: CASSPPGTSGTYEQYF. The CDR3 bases are TGTGCCAGTAGTCCCCCCGGGACTAGCGGGACCTACGAGCAGTACTTC.